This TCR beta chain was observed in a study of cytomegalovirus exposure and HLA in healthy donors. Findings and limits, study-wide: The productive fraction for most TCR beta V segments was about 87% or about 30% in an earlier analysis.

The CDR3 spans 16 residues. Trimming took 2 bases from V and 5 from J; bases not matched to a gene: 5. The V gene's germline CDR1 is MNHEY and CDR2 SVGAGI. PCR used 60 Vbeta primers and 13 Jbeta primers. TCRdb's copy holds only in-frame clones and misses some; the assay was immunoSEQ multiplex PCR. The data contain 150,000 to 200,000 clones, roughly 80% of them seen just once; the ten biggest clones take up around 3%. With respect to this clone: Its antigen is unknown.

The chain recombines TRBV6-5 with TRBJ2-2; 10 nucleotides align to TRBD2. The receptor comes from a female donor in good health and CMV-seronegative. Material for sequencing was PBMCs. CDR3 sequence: CASSYGQREGTGELFF. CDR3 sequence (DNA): TGTGCCAGCAGTTACGGGCAGCGGGAGGGAACCGGGGAGCTGTTTTTT.